Listed here are 5 T cell receptor beta chains from one sample, sequenced in a study of blood T cell repertoires in COVID-19. Measured with immunoSEQ multiplex PCR; TCRdb has only the in-frame clones, and not every one. The sample holds roughly 100,000 clones; nearly 85% are singletons and the top ten take approximately 13%. Sequencing was carried out using peripheral blood. All receptors come from a human donor in a cohort sampled during active or convalescent COVID-19.

The rearrangement links TRBV7-3 to TRBJ2-3; 8 bases agree with TRBD2. This CDR3 has 17 residues. Germline assignment: CDR1 SGHTA and CDR2 FQGTGA. V lost 3 bases to trimming and J lost 2 bases; unmatched junction nucleotides: 10. CDR3: CASSFTGGPSATDTQYF. The CDR3 region has the DNA TGTGCCAGCAGCTTTACGGGGGGGCCATCGGCCACAGATACGCAGTATTTT.

The chain couples TRBV29-1 to TRBJ2-1, with a possible D match to TRBD2 (6 bases). The CDR3 runs 14 residues. Germline V lookup: CDR1 SQVTM, CDR2 ANQGSEA. V lost 8 bases, J lost 0 bases, and 14 bases lay in between. CDR3 sequence: CSSTGLISYNEQFF. In DNA form, the CDR3 reads TGCAGCTCGACGGGACTCATCTCCTACAATGAGCAGTTCTTC.

The chain recombines TRBV15 with TRBJ1-5; D is unclear. Germline V CDR1 and CDR2: LNHNV, YYDKDF (reference sequence). This CDR3 has 13 residues. Trimming took 3 bases from V and 1 from J, leaving 4 bases between them. The DNA of the CDR3 is TGTGCCACCAGCAGTGGCAGCAATCAGCCCCAGCATTTT. Residues: CATSSGSNQPQHF.

This chain uses TRBV18 with TRBJ2-1; 9 positions match TRBD2. The CDR3 spans 17 residues. The V segment lost 1 base and the J segment 4 bases; nucleotides outside the gene matches: 8. Germline V gene data show CDR1 as KGHSH and CDR2 as LQKENI. In nucleotides, the CDR3 is TGTGCCAGCTCACCACTTTGGCGGGGGGGCTCTTACAATGAGCAGTTCTTC. Its translation: CASSPLWRGGSYNEQFF.

This chain uses TRBV19 with TRBJ2-3; D perhaps matches TRBD2 (5 bases). CDR3 length equals 14 residues. Per germline, CDR1 LNHDA and CDR2 SQIVND (reference sequence). Trimming shortened V by 3 bases and J by 0 bases, and 7 bases separated the two germline ends. The CDR3 DNA follows: TGTGCCAGTAGTATGGACTCTAGCACAGATACGCAGTATTTT. Translation: CASSMDSSTDTQYF. The full variable domain, with the rest looked up from reference TRBV19 and TRBJ2-3, is DGGITQSPKYLFRKEGQNVTLSCEQNLNHDAMYWYRQDPGQGLRLIYYSQIVNDFQKGDIAEGYSVSREKKESFPLTVTSAQKNPTAFYLCASSMDSSTDTQYFGPGTRLTVL.